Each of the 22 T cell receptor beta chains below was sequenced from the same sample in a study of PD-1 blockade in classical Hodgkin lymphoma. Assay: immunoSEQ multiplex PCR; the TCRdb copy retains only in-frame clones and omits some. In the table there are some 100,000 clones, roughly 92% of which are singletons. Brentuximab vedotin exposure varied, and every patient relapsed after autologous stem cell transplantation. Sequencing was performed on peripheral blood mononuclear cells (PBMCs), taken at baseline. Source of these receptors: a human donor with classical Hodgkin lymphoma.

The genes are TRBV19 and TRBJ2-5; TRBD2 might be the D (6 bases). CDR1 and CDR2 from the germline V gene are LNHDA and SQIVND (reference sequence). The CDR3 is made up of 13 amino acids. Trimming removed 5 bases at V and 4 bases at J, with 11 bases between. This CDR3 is CASSQVAAETQYF. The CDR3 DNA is TGTGCCAGTAGTCAAGTAGCGGCAGAGACCCAGTACTTC. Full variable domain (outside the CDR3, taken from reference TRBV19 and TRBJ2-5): DGGITQSPKYLFRKEGQNVTLSCEQNLNHDAMYWYRQDPGQGLRLIYYSQIVNDFQKGDIAEGYSVSREKKESFPLTVTSAQKNPTAFYLCASSQVAAETQYFGPGTRLLVL.

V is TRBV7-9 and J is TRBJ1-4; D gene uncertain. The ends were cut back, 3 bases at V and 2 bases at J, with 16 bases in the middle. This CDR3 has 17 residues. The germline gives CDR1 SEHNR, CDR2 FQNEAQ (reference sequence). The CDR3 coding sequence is TGTGCCAGCAGCTTTGTCGGGCGTGGCCTCACTAATGAAAAACTGTTTTTT. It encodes CASSFVGRGLTNEKLFF.

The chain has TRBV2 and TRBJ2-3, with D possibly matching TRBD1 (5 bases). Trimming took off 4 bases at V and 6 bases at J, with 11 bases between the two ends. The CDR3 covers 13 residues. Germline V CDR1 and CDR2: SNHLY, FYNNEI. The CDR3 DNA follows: TGTGCCAGCAGTGTAGGACACCGGGATACGCAGTATTTT. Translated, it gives CASSVGHRDTQYF.

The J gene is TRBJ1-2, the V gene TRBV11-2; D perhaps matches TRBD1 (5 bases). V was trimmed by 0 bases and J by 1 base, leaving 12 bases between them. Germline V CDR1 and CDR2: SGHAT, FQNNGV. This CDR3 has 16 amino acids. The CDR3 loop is CASSLDGAAYNYGYTF. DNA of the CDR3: TGTGCCAGCAGCTTAGATGGGGCAGCCTATAACTATGGCTACACCTTC.

CDR3 DNA sequence: TGTGCCAGCAGTAGCACAGGGGTAAGGAGCACAGATACGCAGTATTTT. This codes for CASSSTGVRSTDTQYF. The V gene is TRBV28, the J gene TRBJ2-3; 7 bases map to TRBD1. Germline CDR1 reads MDHEN; CDR2 reads SYDVKM. The V and J ends lost 5 bases and 0 bases, in that order; junction bases with no gene match: 8. The CDR3 is made up of 16 amino acids.

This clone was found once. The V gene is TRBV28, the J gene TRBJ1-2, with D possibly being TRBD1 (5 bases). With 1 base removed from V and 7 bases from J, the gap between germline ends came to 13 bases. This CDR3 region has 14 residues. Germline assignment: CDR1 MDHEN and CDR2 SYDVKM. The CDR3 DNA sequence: TGTGCCAGCAGTTTATCCCCTGGGACGGCTGGCTACACCTTC. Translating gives CASSLSPGTAGYTF.

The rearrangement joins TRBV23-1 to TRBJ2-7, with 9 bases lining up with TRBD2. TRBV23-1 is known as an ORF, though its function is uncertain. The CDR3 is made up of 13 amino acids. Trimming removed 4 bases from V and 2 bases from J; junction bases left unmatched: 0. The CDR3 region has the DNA TGCGCCAGCAGTCCTAGCGGGACCTACGAGCAGTACTTC. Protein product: CASSPSGTYEQYF.

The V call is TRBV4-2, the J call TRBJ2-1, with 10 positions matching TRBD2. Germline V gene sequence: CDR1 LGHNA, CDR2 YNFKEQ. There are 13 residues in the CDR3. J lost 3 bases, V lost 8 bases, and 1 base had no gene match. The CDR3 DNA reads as TGTGCCAGCCGGACTAGCGGCTACAATGAGCAGTTCTTC. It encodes CASRTSGYNEQFF.

CDR3: CASSLVSGVYNEQFF. The CDR3 bases are TGTGCCAGCAGTTTGGTTAGCGGGGTCTACAATGAGCAGTTCTTC. This chain connects TRBV27 to TRBJ2-1, with 8 bases identical to TRBD2. Germline V gene lookup returns CDR1 MNHEY and CDR2 SMNVEV (reference sequence). V lost 3 bases to trimming and J lost 3 bases; unmatched junction nucleotides: 4. This CDR3 spans 15 amino acids.

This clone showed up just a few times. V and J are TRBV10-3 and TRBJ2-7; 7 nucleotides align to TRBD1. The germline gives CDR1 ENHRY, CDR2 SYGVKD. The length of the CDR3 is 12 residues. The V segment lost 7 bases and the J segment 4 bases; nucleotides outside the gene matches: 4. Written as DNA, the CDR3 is TGTGCCATCAACCTCAGGGGGTACGAGCAGTACTTC. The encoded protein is CAINLRGYEQYF.

The CDR3, as DNA: TGTGCCAGCAGCCTCGACGGTGAAGCTTTCTTT. It is translated as CASSLDGEAFF. The V and J genes are TRBV9 and TRBJ1-1; no definite D call. The CDR3 runs 11 residues. Germline CDR1 is SGDLS and CDR2 is YYNGEE. The V end lost 4 bases, the J end lost 7 bases, and 8 bases lay between the germline ends.

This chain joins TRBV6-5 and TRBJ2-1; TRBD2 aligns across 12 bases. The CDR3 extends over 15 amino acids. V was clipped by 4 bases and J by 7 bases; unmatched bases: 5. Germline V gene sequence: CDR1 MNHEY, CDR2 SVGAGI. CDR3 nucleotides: TGTGCCAGCAGTTCATCCGGGACTAGCGGGAATGAGCAGTTCTTC. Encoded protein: CASSSSGTSGNEQFF.

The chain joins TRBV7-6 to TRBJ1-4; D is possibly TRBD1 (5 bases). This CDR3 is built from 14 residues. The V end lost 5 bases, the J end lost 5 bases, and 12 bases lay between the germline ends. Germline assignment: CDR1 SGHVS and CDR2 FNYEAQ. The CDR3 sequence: CASSRDGENEKLFF. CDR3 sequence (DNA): TGTGCCAGCAGCCGGGACGGAGAGAATGAAAAACTGTTTTTT.

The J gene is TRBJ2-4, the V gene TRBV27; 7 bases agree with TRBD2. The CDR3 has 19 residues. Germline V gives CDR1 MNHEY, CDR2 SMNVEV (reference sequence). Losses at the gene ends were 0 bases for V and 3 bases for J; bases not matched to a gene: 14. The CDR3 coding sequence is TGTGCCAGCAGTTTATCAGCTAGCGGTCCCCATAAAATCAAAAACATTCAGTACTTC. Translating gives CASSLSASGPHKIKNIQYF.

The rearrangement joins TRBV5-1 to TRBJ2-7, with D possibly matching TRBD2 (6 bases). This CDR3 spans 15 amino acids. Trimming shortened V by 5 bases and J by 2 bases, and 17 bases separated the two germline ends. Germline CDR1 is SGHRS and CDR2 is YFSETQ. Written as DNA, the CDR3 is TGCGCCAGCAGTTTATATAGCGGTAGAACCTACGAGCAGTACTTC. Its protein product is CASSLYSGRTYEQYF.

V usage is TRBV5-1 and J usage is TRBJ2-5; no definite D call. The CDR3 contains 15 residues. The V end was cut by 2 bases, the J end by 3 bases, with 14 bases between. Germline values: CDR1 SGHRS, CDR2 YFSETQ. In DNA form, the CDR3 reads TGCGCCAGCAGCTTCGTCTCTGGAAAAGAAGAGACCCAGTACTTC. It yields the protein CASSFVSGKEETQYF.

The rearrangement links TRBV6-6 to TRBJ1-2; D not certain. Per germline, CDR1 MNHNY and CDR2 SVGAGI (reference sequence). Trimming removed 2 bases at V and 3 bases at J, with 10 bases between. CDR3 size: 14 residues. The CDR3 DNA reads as TGTGCCAGCAGTTACCCCTTGGTGGACTATGGCTACACCTTC. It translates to CASSYPLVDYGYTF.

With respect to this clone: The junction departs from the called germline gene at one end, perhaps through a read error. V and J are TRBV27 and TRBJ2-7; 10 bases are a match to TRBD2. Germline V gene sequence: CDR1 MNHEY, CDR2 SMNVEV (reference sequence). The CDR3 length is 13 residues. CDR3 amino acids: CASRSSPSGRASF. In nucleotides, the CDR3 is TGTGCCAGCAGAAGTAGCCCCAGCGGGAGGGCCTCGTTC.

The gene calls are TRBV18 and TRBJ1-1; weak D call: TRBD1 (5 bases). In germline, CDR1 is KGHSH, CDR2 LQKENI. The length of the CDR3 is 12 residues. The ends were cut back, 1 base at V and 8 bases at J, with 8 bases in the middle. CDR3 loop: CASSPREGEAFF. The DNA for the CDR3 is TGTGCCAGCTCACCACGGGAGGGGGAAGCTTTCTTT. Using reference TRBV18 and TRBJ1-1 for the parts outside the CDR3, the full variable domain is NAGVMQNPRHLVRRRGQEARLRCSPMKGHSHVYWYRQLPEEGLKFMVYLQKENIIDESGMPKERFSAEFPKEGPSILRIQQVVRGDSAAYFCASSPREGEAFFGQGTRLTVV.

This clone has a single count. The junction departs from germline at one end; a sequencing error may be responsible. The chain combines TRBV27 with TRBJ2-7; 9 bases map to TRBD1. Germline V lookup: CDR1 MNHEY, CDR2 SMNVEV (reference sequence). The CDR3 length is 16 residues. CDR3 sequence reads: CASSLSTGTGNYEQYF. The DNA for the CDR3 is TGTGCCAGCAGTCTATCTACCGGGACAGGGAACTACGAGCAGTACTTC.

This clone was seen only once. The CDR3 bases are TGTGCCAGCAGCTTAAAACCAGAACAGCAGTACTTC. It specifies CASSLKPEQQYF. The rearrangement joins TRBV11-3 to TRBJ2-7; D ambiguous. Trimming took 2 bases from V and 8 from J, leaving 10 bases between them. From germline, CDR1 is SGHNT and CDR2 YENEEA. This CDR3 region has 12 residues. Looking up the rest from reference TRBV11-3 and TRBJ2-7 gives the full variable domain: EAGVVQSPRYKIIEKKQPVAFWCNPISGHNTLYWYLQNLGQGPELLIRYENEEAVDDSQLPKDRFSAERLKGVDSTLKIQPAELGDSAVYLCASSLKPEQQYFGPGTRLTVT.

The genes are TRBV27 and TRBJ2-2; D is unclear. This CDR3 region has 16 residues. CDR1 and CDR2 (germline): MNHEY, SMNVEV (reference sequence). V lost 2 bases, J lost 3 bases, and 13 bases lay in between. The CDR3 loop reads CASSLQTLSDTGELFF. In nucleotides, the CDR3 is TGTGCCAGCAGTTTACAAACCTTATCAGACACCGGGGAGCTGTTTTTT.